What follows are 32 T cell receptor beta chains derived from one specimen sequenced in a study of neoadjuvant anti-PD-1 for oral cavity cancer. Produced via immunoSEQ multiplex PCR; TCRdb's table is partial and in-frame only. The sample gives about 7,000 clones, 60% to 80% of which show up once; 3% to 4% is in the top ten. The sample was PBMCs, taken before nivolumab (anti-PD-1) treatment. The origin of the receptors is a person aged 40 to 85 with oral cavity squamous cell carcinoma.

This sequence joins TRBV7-2 and TRBJ1-5; D might be TRBD1 (6 bases). The CDR3 covers 15 residues. V was pared by 5 bases and J by 0 bases, with 11 bases between. Germline V CDR1 and CDR2: SGHTA, FQGNSA. The CDR3 is CASSQGTDSNQPQHF. The CDR3 DNA sequence: TGTGCCAGCAGCCAGGGGACGGATAGCAATCAGCCCCAGCATTTT.

The chain recombines TRBV28 with TRBJ2-5, with D possibly being TRBD2 (6 bases). The germline V gene encodes CDR1 MDHEN and CDR2 SYDVKM. V was cut by 5 bases and J by 4 bases, with 17 bases left in between. The CDR3 consists of 15 residues. CDR3 protein: CASSPRPGEVETQYF. The CDR3 nucleotides are TGTGCCAGCAGTCCCCGACCGGGGGAGGTAGAGACCCAGTACTTC.

CDR3 bases: TGCGCCAGCAGCTTTCGACAGGGGTACGGCACTGAAGCTTTCTTT. Amino acids: CASSFRQGYGTEAFF. The rearrangement links TRBV5-1 to TRBJ1-1; 8 nucleotides match TRBD1. The CDR3 totals 15 residues. The junction had 7 bases not matched to a gene; V was cut back by 2 bases and J by 4 bases. CDR1 and CDR2 from the germline V gene are SGHRS and YFSETQ.

The chain has TRBV20-1 and TRBJ2-2; D uncertain. This CDR3 region has 11 residues. Germline assignment: CDR1 DFQATT and CDR2 SNEGSKA (reference sequence). Trimming took 3 bases from V and 6 from J, leaving 5 bases between them. This CDR3 reads CSASRAGELFF. The CDR3 bases are TGCAGTGCTAGTAGGGCCGGGGAGCTGTTTTTT.

By sample fraction, this clone is large (0.1 to 1%). This sequence joins TRBV4-3 and TRBJ1-5; D is possibly TRBD1 (5 bases). CDR3 size: 16 residues. Germline CDR1 and CDR2: LGHNA and YSLEER. Trimming pared 0 bases from V and 7 bases from J, leaving 16 bases between. The CDR3 reads CASSQDMGQGFQPQHF. The CDR3 bases are TGCGCCAGCAGCCAAGATATGGGGCAGGGTTTCCAGCCCCAGCATTTT.

The chain joins TRBV5-1 to TRBJ2-5, with a tentative D call TRBD1 (5 bases). This CDR3 is built from 16 residues. Trimming left V 1 base short and J 5 bases short, with 18 bases between. Looked up from germline, CDR1 is SGHRS and CDR2 is YFSETQ. DNA of the CDR3: TGCGCCAGCAGCTTGATACAGGAGCATTTAGTGGAGACCCAGTACTTC. Translating gives CASSLIQEHLVETQYF.

This chain's CDR3 is CASSFGAEMNTEAFF. CDR3 DNA: TGTGCCAGCAGTTTTGGGGCAGAGATGAACACTGAAGCTTTCTTT. This chain uses TRBV27 with TRBJ1-1; a possible D gene is TRBD1 (5 bases). V was trimmed by 3 bases and J by 0 bases, leaving 11 bases between them. The CDR3 extends over 15 amino acids. Germline CDR1 is MNHEY and CDR2 is SMNVEV (reference sequence).

This chain joins TRBV2 and TRBJ1-2; TRBD1 aligns across 10 bases. The CDR3 covers 16 residues. Germline assignment: CDR1 SNHLY and CDR2 FYNNEI. J lost 4 bases, V lost 6 bases, and 11 bases had no gene match. CDR3 nucleotide sequence: TGTGCCAGCAGGGGACAGGGGTCAGGTCTGGCCTATGGCTACACCTTC. Translated: CASRGQGSGLAYGYTF.

This clone was found a few times. V gene TRBV6-4 combines with J gene TRBJ2-3; possibly TRBD2 for D (6 bases). V was shortened by 2 bases and J by 0 bases, with 6 bases between the two germline ends. This CDR3 is 14 amino acids long. Germline lookup yields CDR1 MRHNA and CDR2 SNTAGT. The CDR3: CASSDGTSTDTQYF. The CDR3 DNA is TGTGCCAGCAGTGACGGGACTAGCACAGATACGCAGTATTTT.

This sequence joins TRBV7-2 and TRBJ2-3; D possibly corresponds to TRBD1 (6 bases). Germline loops: CDR1 SGHTA, CDR2 FQGNSA. The CDR3 sequence is 16 residues long. Between the trimmed V and J ends, which lost 10 bases and 1 base, there was a span of 21 bases. The CDR3 DNA is TGTGCCACCCAAGGTCAGGGGTGGGCCGGCACAGATACGCAGTATTTT. Translation: CATQGQGWAGTDTQYF.

J is TRBJ1-5 and V is TRBV4-1; D gene uncertain. Between the trimmed V and J ends, which lost 0 bases and 0 bases, there was a span of 6 bases. This CDR3 spans 15 amino acids. Germline V CDR1 and CDR2: MGHRA, YSYEKL. For the CDR3, the DNA is TGCGCCAGCAGCCAAGAGCAGGATAGCAATCAGCCCCAGCATTTT. Its protein is CASSQEQDSNQPQHF.

This clone was detected only a few times. The chain links TRBV7-9 to TRBJ1-4, with D unclear. The CDR3 covers 12 residues. Trimming took off 4 bases at V and 7 bases at J, with 7 bases between the two ends. CDR1 is SEHNR and CDR2 is FQNEAQ in the germline V gene (reference sequence). Here the CDR3 DNA reads TGTGCCAGCAGCTACCTAATTGAAAAACTGTTTTTT. Its protein product is CASSYLIEKLFF.

This clone was seen a handful of times. The gene calls are TRBV19 and TRBJ2-1, with D possibly being TRBD1 (6 bases). The V end lost 4 bases, the J end lost 0 bases, and 16 bases lay between the germline ends. Germline V gene lookup returns CDR1 LNHDA and CDR2 SQIVND (reference sequence). The length of the CDR3 is 17 residues. The CDR3 nucleotides read TGTGCCAGTAGTAAAAGGGGGACGGTAAGCTCCTACAATGAGCAGTTCTTC. Translated, it gives CASSKRGTVSSYNEQFF.

The chain carries TRBV10-3 and TRBJ2-3, with TRBD2 identical over 12 bases. This CDR3 contains 18 residues. Trimming at V came to 3 bases and at J to 4 bases, leaving 11 bases not matched to a gene. Germline CDR1 is ENHRY and CDR2 is SYGVKD. The CDR3, as DNA: TGTGCCATCAGTGAAGGACTAGCGGGGAAGACGGGGTCAGATACGCAGTATTTT. It translates to CAISEGLAGKTGSDTQYF.

The chain employs TRBV6-5 and TRBJ1-5; D is possibly TRBD1 (6 bases). Germline V gene lookup returns CDR1 MNHEY and CDR2 SVGAGI. The V and J ends lost 0 bases and 6 bases respectively, with 12 bases between them. The CDR3 consists of 15 residues. CDR3 sequence reads: CASSYSGGGGQPQHF. The CDR3 region has the DNA TGTGCCAGCAGTTACTCAGGCGGGGGCGGTCAGCCCCAGCATTTT.

This rearrangement joins TRBV5-6 to TRBJ1-1, with unresolved D. Germline lookup yields CDR1 SGHDT and CDR2 YYEEEE. The length of the CDR3 is 14 residues. Trimming took 1 base from V and 5 from J, leaving 12 bases between them. The CDR3 is CASSLWALGTEAFF. CDR3 nucleotides: TGTGCCAGCAGCTTGTGGGCTCTAGGAACTGAAGCTTTCTTT. The variable domain in full, with the rest retrieved from reference TRBV5-6 and TRBJ1-1, is DAGVTQSPTHLIKTRGQQVTLRCSPKSGHDTVSWYQQALGQGPQFIFQYYEEEERQRGNFPDRFSGHQFPNYSSELNVNALLLGDSALYLCASSLWALGTEAFFGQGTRLTVV.

The table lists this clone with a few counts. The chain employs TRBV6-6 and TRBJ2-2; 7 bases align to TRBD1. In germline, CDR1 is MNHNY, CDR2 SVGAGI (reference sequence). The CDR3 runs 15 residues. Trimming removed 5 bases from V and 2 bases from J; junction bases left unmatched: 5. CDR3 in DNA: TGTGCCAGCAGTCCCCGGGACAGAAACACCGGGGAGCTGTTTTTT. Translated: CASSPRDRNTGELFF.

This clone was seen more than once but under ten times. J is TRBJ1-6 and V is TRBV11-2; perhaps TRBD1 as D (6 bases). Deletions cut 5 bases from V and 7 bases from J, with 12 bases between. This CDR3 is 14 amino acids long. Germline CDR1 SGHAT, CDR2 FQNNGV. CDR3 amino acids: CASSHGQTNSPLHF. The DNA for the CDR3 is TGTGCCAGCAGCCACGGACAGACCAATTCACCCCTCCACTTT. Combining the CDR3 with reference TRBV11-2 and TRBJ1-6 gives the whole variable domain EAGVAQSPRYKIIEKRQSVAFWCNPISGHATLYWYQQILGQGPKLLIQFQNNGVVDDSQLPKDRFSAERLKGVDSTLKIQPAKLEDSAVYLCASSHGQTNSPLHFGNGTRLTVT.

The rearrangement links TRBV10-3 to TRBJ1-2; tentative D call: TRBD1 (5 bases). Germline assignment: CDR1 ENHRY and CDR2 SYGVKD. Trimming shortened V by 6 bases and J by 2 bases, and 10 bases separated the two germline ends. This CDR3 spans 13 amino acids. In DNA, the CDR3 is TGTGCCATCAGGGTGGGGGACAACTATGGCTACACCTTC. Protein: CAIRVGDNYGYTF.

The V gene is TRBV4-2, the J gene TRBJ2-5; 10 nucleotides match TRBD2. Germline values: CDR1 LGHNA, CDR2 YNFKEQ. CDR3 size: 16 residues. Germline trimming cut 4 bases from V and 1 base from J; bases unmatched to any gene: 6. The CDR3 spells CASSPERGGIQETQYF. The CDR3 region has the DNA TGTGCCAGCAGCCCCGAGCGGGGGGGGATCCAAGAGACCCAGTACTTC.

This clone was seen just once. The genes are TRBV6-6 and TRBJ2-1; unclear D gene. Germline V gene lookup returns CDR1 MNHNY and CDR2 SVGAGI (reference sequence). This CDR3 has 15 amino acids. The ends were cut back, 3 bases at V and 0 bases at J, with 9 bases in the middle. CDR3 sequence: CASSYEASSYNEQFF. The CDR3 DNA sequence: TGTGCCAGCAGTTATGAGGCGAGCTCCTACAATGAGCAGTTCTTC.

This chain joins TRBV7-2 and TRBJ2-3, with a possible D match to TRBD1 (5 bases). CDR1 is SGHTA, CDR2 FQGNSA, per germline. Trimming pared 1 base from V and 3 bases from J, leaving 14 bases between. The CDR3 covers 16 residues. The CDR3 is CASSLVVRASTDTQYF. The CDR3 nucleotides are TGTGCCAGCAGCTTAGTAGTCAGGGCGTCGACAGATACGCAGTATTTT.

This clone has a single count. The chain is built from TRBV30 and TRBJ2-1, with 7 nucleotides matching TRBD2. V lost 0 bases and J lost 12; bases outside the gene matches: 8. From germline, CDR1 is GTSNPN and CDR2 SVGIG (reference sequence). The CDR3 has 13 residues. CDR3 sequence: CAWSVRWDYGQFF. The CDR3 DNA reads as TGTGCCTGGAGTGTACGATGGGACTATGGGCAGTTCTTC.

This rearrangement joins TRBV5-1 to TRBJ2-5; TRBD2 is a possible D gene (6 bases). This CDR3 has 12 amino acids. Germline CDR1 SGHRS, CDR2 YFSETQ. V dropped 3 bases and J dropped 11 bases, with 14 bases sitting between them. This chain's CDR3 is CASSSEGPLQYF. The DNA of the CDR3 is TGCGCCAGCAGCTCGGAGGGCCCCTTACAGTACTTC.

This rearrangement joins TRBV27 to TRBJ1-5, with D hard to call. Germline CDR1 is MNHEY and CDR2 is SMNVEV (reference sequence). V dropped 2 bases and J dropped 7 bases, with 9 bases sitting between them. There are 13 residues in the CDR3. CDR3 loop: CASSLEGQQPQHF. CDR3 bases: TGTGCCAGCAGTTTAGAGGGTCAACAGCCCCAGCATTTT.

V gene TRBV15 combines with J gene TRBJ2-7; no clear D gene. Trimming took 0 bases from V and 5 from J, leaving 11 bases between them. Germline-derived CDR1 and CDR2 are LNHNV and YYDKDF (reference sequence). This CDR3 contains 14 residues. This chain's CDR3 is CATSRDPGPHEQYF. The CDR3 coding sequence is TGTGCCACCAGCAGAGACCCTGGCCCCCACGAGCAGTACTTC.

In this sample, this clone turned up a few times. The rearrangement uses TRBV29-1 and TRBJ1-2; 10 nucleotides match TRBD1. The CDR3 runs 14 residues. V lost 3 bases and J lost 8; bases outside the gene matches: 9. The germline V gene encodes CDR1 SQVTM and CDR2 ANQGSEA. The CDR3 DNA is TGCAGCGTTGACCTAACCGGGACAGGGGACGGCTACACCTTC. Residues: CSVDLTGTGDGYTF.

A few counts support this clone. The chain carries TRBV11-2 and TRBJ2-1; weak D call: TRBD2 (7 bases). V was trimmed by 7 bases and J by 8 bases, leaving 21 bases between them. The CDR3 sequence is 15 residues long. Germline lookup yields CDR1 SGHAT and CDR2 FQNNGV. The chain's CDR3 is CASTPKRGGRDEQFF. CDR3 DNA sequence: TGTGCCAGCACCCCAAAGAGGGGGGGTCGGGATGAGCAGTTCTTC. Full variable domain (outside the CDR3, taken from reference TRBV11-2 and TRBJ2-1): EAGVAQSPRYKIIEKRQSVAFWCNPISGHATLYWYQQILGQGPKLLIQFQNNGVVDDSQLPKDRFSAERLKGVDSTLKIQPAKLEDSAVYLCASTPKRGGRDEQFFGPGTRLTVL.

The chain recombines TRBV4-1 with TRBJ1-4; 9 bases map to TRBD1. The length of the CDR3 is 20 residues. From germline, CDR1 is MGHRA and CDR2 YSYEKL. V lost 3 bases, J lost 3 bases, and 17 bases stayed unmatched. In DNA, the CDR3 is TGCGCCAGCAGCCATAAGACAGGGGGGAGGTTTTTGGCCTCTAATGAAAAACTGTTTTTT. Its protein is CASSHKTGGRFLASNEKLFF.

The chain links TRBV6-4 to TRBJ2-3; TRBD1 matches at 10 bases. Looked up from germline, CDR1 is MRHNA and CDR2 is SNTAGT. This CDR3 region has 13 residues. The ends lost 6 bases at V and 3 bases at J; junction bases unmatched: 0. The DNA for the CDR3 is TGTGCCAGCAGGGGACAGGGGACAGATACGCAGTATTTT. Its translation is CASRGQGTDTQYF.

This clone showed up just a few times. The chain couples TRBV29-1 to TRBJ2-3, with TRBD2 matching over 12 bases. Germline V CDR1 and CDR2: SQVTM, ANQGSEA. J lost 9 bases, V lost 3 bases, and 4 bases had no gene match. The CDR3 is made up of 13 amino acids. CDR3 DNA: TGCAGCGTTGAGCTAGCGGGGGGGCAAACGCAGTATTTT. It codes for CSVELAGGQTQYF.

Regarding this clone: One junction end does not reproduce the germline sequence, and a read error may be involved. The chain joins TRBV2 to TRBJ2-5; 9 bases line up with TRBD1. Germline loops: CDR1 SNHLY, CDR2 FYNNEI. This CDR3 has 14 residues. The CDR3 loop reads CASRTQGAQGTQYF. CDR3 DNA sequence: TGTGCCAGCAGAACACAGGGGGCGCAAGGGACCCAGTACTTC. The full variable domain, in which reference TRBV2 and TRBJ2-5 provide the parts outside the CDR3, is EPEVTQTPSHQVTQMGQEVILRCVPISNHLYFYWYRQILGQKVEFLVSFYNNEISEKSEIFDDQFSVERPDGSNFTLKIRSTKLEDSAMYFCASRTQGAQGTQYFGPGTRLLVL.